This T cell receptor (beta chain) emerged from a study of T cell responses to AZD1222 COVID-19 vaccine (dated by TCRdb to the early 2020s). The study in broad terms: A total of 233 trial participants underwent TCR sequencing, of whom 207 received two doses of AZD1222 and about 25 received two doses of the MenACWY control vaccine. Trial participants were enrolled by age into subgroups of 18-55, 56-69 and 70-plus years, and around 150, 29 and 61 TCR-sequenced participants, respectively, were included in these subgroups. The full study reports these points: Reportedly, close to half of the unique spike-specific TCRs recognized epitopes lying outside the regions that are mutated in the B.1.351 and B.1.1.7 variants. The 56-69-year group was small, and its depth increase did not reach significance, likely because of low power. Conclusions about previously exposed vaccinees are limited because only 6 or 7 AZD1222 recipients were SARS-CoV-2 seropositive at baseline. Spike-specific TCR breadth and depth rose significantly after two AZD1222 doses compared with day 0 and with MenACWY recipients. Most participants were white British and females outnumbered males, and the authors suggested that clonal diversity may have been underestimated. Because no samples from the day 14 peak response were available, repertoires could be characterized only after the peak T cell response. CD4 TCRs associated with the vaccine covered the entire spike protein, and the dominant responses were in regions 160-218 and 743-854.

The CDR3 regions of human TCRbeta chains were subjected to immunosequencing. In the paper's pipeline: TCRs in the repertoires were compared against a reference library of SARS-CoV-2-specific TCRs that had been generated with the MIRA antigen-specificity platform. Breadth was defined as the fraction of unique TCRs that were SARS-CoV-2-associated, and depth was defined as the fraction of total T cells that were SARS-CoV-2-associated. Using the MIRA data, each spike-specific TCR was assigned both to the spike region to which the TCR was reactive and to a CD4 or CD8 class. Log10-transformed breadth and depth values were compared by one-way ANOVA with Sidak's multiple comparisons tests. The immuneACCESS repertoire file appears here via TCRdb, limited to in-frame rearrangements. These files lack a portion of the clones; in checked studies, under half of the deficit traces to unresolved V genes, and the cause of the others is not known. From that table come the V and J calls and clone size; the DNA was used to work out D and trimming. For this sample there are about 79,000 clones; roughly nine tenths appear just once. The ten largest clones represent under 30% of the sample.

Deletion took 1 base off V and 7 bases off J, with a span of 14 bases between the germline ends. As encoded in the germline V gene, CDR1 is SGHTA while CDR2 is FQGNSA. The CDR3 has 16 amino acids, counting the end cysteine and phenylalanine. Of all the DNA, just the CDR3 is kept, 48 bases in frame from base 1. Of note for this clone: Which antigen it targets is not known. No base-level quality is on record; no much larger clone is a single base apart.

This sample's time point label indicates: about 28 days (+/-7) after the second vaccine dose. AZD1222 recipients given second doses at about 4 weeks or at about 12 weeks were pooled, since spike-specific TCR depth and breadth were not found to differ between the two schedules. Vaccinee samples were obtained from the UK trials COV001 and COV002, which included a single-blind randomized controlled phase 2/3 trial of AZD1222 (ChAdOx1 nCoV-19) in healthy adults. For TCRbeta chain sequencing, PBMC samples from trial participants were taken at day 0 and at day 28 after the second dose. The specimen comprised peripheral blood, sampled 28 days after the second AZD1222 dose. This sequence was found in an adult who received the AZD1222 COVID-19 vaccine. The receptor chain draws on TRBV7-2 and TRBJ1-6, with a weak D call of TRBD1 (5 bases match). DNA sequence: TGTGCCAGCAGCTTAGTGTCCGGACAAATCAATTCACCCCTCCACTTT. It translates as CASSLVSGQINSPLHF.